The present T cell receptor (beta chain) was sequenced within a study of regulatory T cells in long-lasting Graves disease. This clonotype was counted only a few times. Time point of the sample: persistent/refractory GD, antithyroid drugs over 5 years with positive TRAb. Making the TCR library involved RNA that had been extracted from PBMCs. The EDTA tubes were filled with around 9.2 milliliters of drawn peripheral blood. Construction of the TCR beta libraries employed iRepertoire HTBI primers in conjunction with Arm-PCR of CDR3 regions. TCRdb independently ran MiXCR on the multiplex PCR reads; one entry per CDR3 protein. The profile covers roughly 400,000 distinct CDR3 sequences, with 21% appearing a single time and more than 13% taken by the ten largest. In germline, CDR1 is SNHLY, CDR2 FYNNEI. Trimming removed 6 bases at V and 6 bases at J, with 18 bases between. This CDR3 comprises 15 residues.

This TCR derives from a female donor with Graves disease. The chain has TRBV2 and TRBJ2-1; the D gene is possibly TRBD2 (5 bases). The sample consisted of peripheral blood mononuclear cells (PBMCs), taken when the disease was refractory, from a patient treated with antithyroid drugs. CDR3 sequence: CASRGNRDPSNEQFF. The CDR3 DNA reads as TGTGCCAGCAGAGGAAACCGGGATCCCTCCAATGAGCAGTTCTTC. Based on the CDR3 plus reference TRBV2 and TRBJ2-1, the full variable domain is EPEVTQTPSHQVTQMGQEVILRCVPISNHLYFYWYRQILGQKVEFLVSFYNNEISEKSEIFDDQFSVERPDGSNFTLKIRSTKLEDSAMYFCASRGNRDPSNEQFFGPGTRLTVL.